These 31 T cell receptor beta chains originate from one sample sequenced in a study of blood T cell repertoires in COVID-19. Method: immunoSEQ multiplex PCR; TCRdb's copy keeps in-frame clones and lacks some. The sample records fewer than 350,000 clones, around nine tenths being singletons. What was sequenced was PBMCs or T cells enriched from blood (not recorded which). The receptors originated from a woman aged 40 to 50 who had recovered from COVID-19.

The rearrangement uses TRBV2 and TRBJ1-6; the D is unclear. Trimming stripped 6 bases from V and 15 bases from J, with 12 bases between. Germline assignment: CDR1 SNHLY and CDR2 FYNNEI. The CDR3 totals 11 residues. This CDR3 is CASSRDRVLHF. CDR3 nucleotide sequence: TGTGCCAGCAGCCGGGATAGGGTCCTCCACTTT.

In this sample, this clone turned up once. This chain connects TRBV25-1 to TRBJ1-4, with 7 nucleotides matching TRBD1. Germline CDR1 MGHDK, CDR2 SYGVNS. J was trimmed by 7 bases and V by 5 bases; bases with no gene match: 13. This CDR3 comprises 16 residues. CDR3 protein: CASSKTGTAIGEKLFF. The CDR3 DNA sequence: TGTGCCAGCAGTAAGACCGGGACAGCCATTGGTGAAAAACTGTTTTTT.

V gene TRBV24-1 combines with J gene TRBJ1-1, with TRBD1 as a possible D gene (6 bases). The V end was cut by 5 bases, the J end by 1 base, with 7 bases between. The CDR3 runs to 13 residues. Germline lookup yields CDR1 KGHDR and CDR2 SFDVKD. Here the CDR3 reads CATSGGPNTEAFF. In nucleotides, the CDR3 is TGTGCCACCAGTGGGGGGCCGAACACTGAAGCTTTCTTT.

DNA for the CDR3: TGTGCCAGCAGTTTGGGACAGGGTGGGCTGTTTTTT. Its protein product is CASSLGQGGLFF. V and J are TRBV28 and TRBJ2-2; 9 positions agree with TRBD1. CDR1 and CDR2 from the germline V gene are MDHEN and SYDVKM. The CDR3 sequence is 12 residues long. V was clipped by 3 bases and J by 13 bases; unmatched bases: 3.

The gene calls are TRBV28 and TRBJ1-3; the match to TRBD1 covers 7 bases. The V gene end was trimmed by 6 bases and the J gene end by 2 bases; junction bases not matched to a gene: 4. The CDR3 contains 14 residues. Germline V gene lookup returns CDR1 MDHEN and CDR2 SYDVKM. The chain's CDR3 is CASSQGGAGNTIYF. CDR3 bases: TGTGCCAGCAGCCAGGGGGGCGCTGGAAACACCATATATTTT. Complete variable domain (other parts from reference TRBV28 and TRBJ1-3): DVKVTQSSRYLVKRTGEKVFLECVQDMDHENMFWYRQDPGLGLRLIYFSYDVKMKEKGDIPEGYSVSREKKERFSLILESASTNQTSMYLCASSQGGAGNTIYFGEGSWLTVV.

The rearrangement joins TRBV14 to TRBJ1-6; TRBD1 matches at 7 bases. V was pared by 0 bases and J by 7 bases, with 3 bases of the junction left unmatched. The CDR3 is made up of 15 amino acids. The V gene's germline CDR1 is SGHDN and CDR2 FVKESK. CDR3 nucleotide sequence: TGTGCCAGCAGCCAAGACGGCAGGGGGAATTCACCCCTCCACTTT. It translates to CASSQDGRGNSPLHF. Variable domain in full (rest from reference TRBV14 and TRBJ1-6): EAGVTQFPSHSVIEKGQTVTLRCDPISGHDNLYWYRRVMGKEIKFLLHFVKESKQDESGMPNNRFLAERTGGTYSTLKVQPAELEDSGVYFCASSQDGRGNSPLHFGNGTRLTVT.

The gene calls are TRBV23-1 and TRBJ2-2, with D possibly matching TRBD2 (6 bases). TRBV23-1 is an ORF for which the function is uncertain. The CDR3 is 16 amino acids. Trimming took off 0 bases at V and 0 bases at J, with 8 bases between the two ends. The CDR3 sequence is CASSQSRRANTGELFF. In DNA, the CDR3 is TGCGCCAGCAGTCAATCTCGGAGGGCGAACACCGGGGAGCTGTTTTTT.

This chain connects TRBV25-1 to TRBJ1-2; a possible D gene is TRBD1 (5 bases). With 5 bases removed from V and 5 bases from J, the gap between germline ends came to 12 bases. The germline gives CDR1 MGHDK, CDR2 SYGVNS. There are 13 residues in the CDR3. The CDR3 DNA reads as TGTGCCAGCAGTTGGGGGGAGGGGTATGGCTACACCTTC. Amino acids: CASSWGEGYGYTF.

Concerning this clone itself: Germline and junction disagree at one end, which may indicate a read error. The chain joins TRBV24-1 to TRBJ2-1; unclear D gene. The CDR3 sequence is 15 residues long. The germline gives CDR1 KGHDR, CDR2 SFDVKD. CDR3 residues: CATSDSGGSHNEQFF. The CDR3 DNA reads as TGTGCCACCAGTGATTCCGGCGGCTCCCACAATGAGCAGTTCTTC.

V and J are TRBV28 and TRBJ1-6, with no clear D. The CDR3 has 15 residues. The V end lost 8 bases, the J end lost 4 bases, and 15 bases lay between the germline ends. Looked up from germline, CDR1 is MDHEN and CDR2 is SYDVKM. The CDR3 sequence: CASLRVDQYNSPLHF. In nucleotides, the CDR3 is TGTGCCAGCCTTCGGGTAGACCAATATAATTCACCCCTCCACTTT.

The chain employs TRBV5-1 and TRBJ2-3, with a tentative D call TRBD2 (6 bases). This CDR3 spans 14 amino acids. Between the trimmed V and J ends, which lost 0 bases and 5 bases, there was a span of 10 bases. CDR1 SGHRS and CDR2 YFSETQ come from the germline V gene. The CDR3 protein is CASSLASAEDTQYF. The CDR3 DNA follows: TGCGCCAGCAGCTTGGCTAGCGCGGAAGATACGCAGTATTTT.

The chain is built from TRBV7-9 and TRBJ2-5; a possible D gene is TRBD1 (6 bases). This CDR3 is 13 amino acids long. Trimming pared 7 bases from V and 6 bases from J, leaving 15 bases between. Per the germline V gene, CDR1 is SEHNR and CDR2 is FQNEAQ (reference sequence). This chain's CDR3 is CASNPGQEQTQYF. The CDR3 nucleotides read TGTGCCAGCAACCCGGGACAAGAACAGACCCAGTACTTC.

This chain connects TRBV4-2 to TRBJ2-1, with 8 bases aligning to TRBD2. V was clipped by 1 base and J by 3 bases; unmatched bases: 8. Germline V CDR1 and CDR2: LGHNA, YNFKEQ. The CDR3 has 17 residues. The CDR3 DNA follows: TGTGCCAGCAGCCAAGCACCCCCCAGCGGGAGCTACAATGAGCAGTTCTTC. Its protein product is CASSQAPPSGSYNEQFF.

The chain has TRBV6-2 or TRBV6-3 and TRBJ2-1; 7 bases are shared with TRBD2. The CDR3 length is 16 residues. CDR1 MNHEY and CDR2 SVGEGT come from the germline V gene. The V and J ends lost 2 bases and 5 bases, in that order; junction bases with no gene match: 9. CDR3 loop: CASSYPRDYENNEQFF. The DNA for the CDR3 is TGTGCCAGCAGTTACCCTCGGGACTACGAAAACAATGAGCAGTTCTTC.

The chain links TRBV3-1 (or the pseudogene TRBV3-2) to TRBJ1-5; no reliable D call. This CDR3 comprises 15 residues. CDR1 is LGHDT, CDR2 YNNKEL, per germline (reference sequence). Trimming removed 0 bases from V and 3 bases from J, with 9 bases in between. Written as DNA, the CDR3 is TGTGCCAGCAGCCAAGATTTGGGCCACAATCAGCCCCAGCATTTT. Translated: CASSQDLGHNQPQHF.

The rearrangement links TRBV27 to TRBJ1-1; possibly TRBD1 for D (5 bases). The CDR3 runs to 16 residues. V was pared by 5 bases and J by 6 bases, with 22 bases between. The germline V gene encodes CDR1 MNHEY and CDR2 SMNVEV (reference sequence). This CDR3 reads CASSTLSETALPEAFF. The CDR3 coding sequence is TGTGCCAGCAGTACCCTCTCCGAGACAGCCCTCCCTGAAGCTTTCTTT.

The CDR3 coding sequence is TGCGCCAGCAGCTTGGGGGGACTAGCGGACCAAGAGACCCAGTACTTC. This codes for CASSLGGLADQETQYF. V usage is TRBV5-1 and J usage is TRBJ2-5, with 11 bases matching TRBD2. Germline values: CDR1 SGHRS, CDR2 YFSETQ. This CDR3 has 16 amino acids. Losses at the gene ends were 0 bases for V and 0 bases for J; bases not matched to a gene: 1.

This clone was seen just once. The rearrangement links TRBV5-4 to TRBJ2-1, with D tentatively TRBD2 (6 bases). V was pared by 1 base and J by 8 bases, with 16 bases between. CDR1 is SGHNT, CDR2 YYREEE, per germline (reference sequence). The CDR3 spans 15 residues. CDR3 in amino acids: CASSLTSLGVDEQFF. The CDR3 DNA reads TGTGCCAGCAGCTTGACTAGCCTAGGGGTCGATGAGCAGTTCTTC.

The rearrangement uses TRBV28 and TRBJ1-2, with TRBD1 as a possible D gene (6 bases). The CDR3 has 14 amino acids. V was cut by 3 bases and J by 4 bases, with 12 bases left in between. Germline CDR1 is MDHEN and CDR2 is SYDVKM. In DNA, the CDR3 is TGTGCCAGCAGTTTTCACAGGGACGGCTATGGCTACACCTTC. Encoded protein: CASSFHRDGYGYTF.

CDR3 region: CASSQDGGDRDTEAFF. The CDR3 DNA is TGTGCCAGCAGCCAAGATGGAGGAGACAGGGACACTGAAGCTTTCTTT. The rearrangement uses TRBV3-1 (or the pseudogene TRBV3-2) and TRBJ1-1; 7 positions agree with TRBD1. The CDR3 totals 16 residues. Germline assignment: CDR1 LGHDT and CDR2 YNNKEL (reference sequence). V gave up 0 bases and J gave up 3 bases; unmatched junction bases: 7.

This rearrangement joins TRBV5-1 to TRBJ2-1, with D perhaps matching TRBD2 (5 bases). V lost 4 bases to trimming and J lost 2 bases, with 10 bases between them. CDR1 and CDR2 (germline): SGHRS, YFSETQ. The CDR3 covers 14 residues. CDR3 in amino acids: CASSPPGTYNEQFF. The CDR3 nucleotides are TGCGCCAGCAGCCCACCCGGGACCTACAATGAGCAGTTCTTC.

This chain links TRBV7-8 with TRBJ1-1; the D is unclear. The CDR3 runs 16 residues. The germline CDR1 and CDR2 sequences are SGHVS and FQNEAQ. V lost 2 bases and J lost 0, with 13 bases in between. DNA of the CDR3: TGTGCCAGCAGCTTATTTGCAGATATCCTGAACACTGAAGCTTTCTTT. Encoded protein: CASSLFADILNTEAFF.

This clone came up a few times. V usage is TRBV28 and J usage is TRBJ2-1; D ambiguous. The CDR3 covers 14 residues. CDR1 and CDR2 (germline): MDHEN, SYDVKM. V lost 7 bases and J lost 0, with 10 bases in between. CDR3 region: CASTYLSSYNEQFF. Here the CDR3 DNA reads TGTGCCAGCACCTACTTGAGCTCCTACAATGAGCAGTTCTTC. The full variable domain, completed using reference TRBV28 and TRBJ2-1, is DVKVTQSSRYLVKRTGEKVFLECVQDMDHENMFWYRQDPGLGLRLIYFSYDVKMKEKGDIPEGYSVSREKKERFSLILESASTNQTSMYLCASTYLSSYNEQFFGPGTRLTVL.

V usage is TRBV7-9 and J usage is TRBJ2-6, with TRBD1 identical over 7 bases. The V gene's germline CDR1 is SEHNR and CDR2 FQNEAQ (reference sequence). V lost 4 bases, J lost 0 bases, and 6 bases stayed unmatched. The CDR3 is 17 amino acids. The CDR3: CASSSGQRLSGANVLTF. The CDR3 DNA reads as TGTGCCAGCAGCTCGGGACAGCGACTCTCTGGGGCCAACGTCCTGACTTTC.

The rearrangement uses TRBV30 and TRBJ2-7; perhaps TRBD1 as D (6 bases). Trimming shortened V by 7 bases and J by 3 bases, and 13 bases separated the two germline ends. The CDR3 length is 12 residues. Per germline, CDR1 GTSNPN and CDR2 SVGIG (reference sequence). CDR3 sequence reads: CAYQGTVYEQYF. Written as DNA, the CDR3 is TGTGCCTATCAGGGGACCGTCTACGAGCAGTACTTC.

The V gene is TRBV29-1, the J gene TRBJ1-2; no clear D gene. V was pared by 6 bases and J by 6 bases, with 11 bases between. This CDR3 spans 11 amino acids. Germline assignment: CDR1 SQVTM and CDR2 ANQGSEA. CDR3 sequence (DNA): TGCAGCGTCTGGAGAGATGATGGCTACACCTTC. Its translation is CSVWRDDGYTF.

The CDR3 DNA is TGTGCCAGCAGTGAAGAAGGACTAGCGAGCGCTGAGCAGTTCTTC. It encodes CASSEEGLASAEQFF. The chain has TRBV6-1 and TRBJ2-1; TRBD2 agrees at 9 bases. Germline V lookup: CDR1 MNHNS, CDR2 SASEGT. With V trimmed by 1 base and J by 9 bases, 7 bases remained unmatched. The CDR3 consists of 15 residues.

J is TRBJ1-2 and V is TRBV28; no clear D. Germline loops: CDR1 MDHEN, CDR2 SYDVKM. The germline V and J ends were trimmed by 8 bases and 7 bases, with 11 bases remaining between them. The CDR3 has 11 residues. CDR3 bases: TGTGCCAGCTCCGGCGGTCCTGGCTACACCTTC. It translates to CASSGGPGYTF.

This chain connects TRBV7-2 to TRBJ1-4; the D is unclear. This CDR3 comprises 13 residues. Germline V gives CDR1 SGHTA, CDR2 FQGNSA. Trimming removed 4 bases from V and 8 bases from J, with 11 bases in between. The chain's CDR3 is CASSSSRAEKLFF. The CDR3 DNA follows: TGTGCCAGCAGCTCATCCCGAGCAGAAAAACTGTTTTTT.

This chain joins TRBV9 and TRBJ2-3; perhaps TRBD2 as D (6 bases). Germline-derived CDR1 and CDR2 are SGDLS and YYNGEE. The CDR3 contains 16 residues. V was trimmed by 3 bases and J by 0 bases, leaving 14 bases between them. The CDR3 DNA reads as TGTGCCAGCAGCGCCCTTGCGGGGCAAAGCACAGATACGCAGTATTTT. It yields the protein CASSALAGQSTDTQYF.

This clone was recorded once. V is TRBV27 and J is TRBJ1-1; D is undetermined. This CDR3 is 15 amino acids long. Germline V gene data show CDR1 as MNHEY and CDR2 as SMNVEV (reference sequence). Trimming cost V 5 bases and J 1 base, with 14 bases left between them. CDR3 region: CASSPEPGKNTEAFF. In DNA, the CDR3 is TGTGCCAGCAGTCCGGAACCCGGGAAGAACACTGAAGCTTTCTTT.